This TCR beta chain derives from a study of CD8+ T cells in alopecia areata. PBMCs, the starting material, were the source of sorted CD4+ and CD8+ T cells. It was cDNA, reverse transcribed from extracted RNA, that served as the sequencing template. Only in-frame clones appear in the TCRdb table, and some are missing; sequencing was by immunoSEQ multiplex PCR. The table lists some 120,000 clones, about 50% of them singletons. The CDR3 spans 17 residues. Germline V gives CDR1 SQVTM, CDR2 ANQGSEA. V shed 5 bases, J shed 2 bases, and the junction held 13 bases outside the gene matches. General observations from the study: TCR sharing across patients was less clear than in mice, possibly HLA-related.

A remark on this clone: Its antigen remains unidentified.

Sequenced: NKG2D-low CD8+ T cells sorted from blood. The chain links TRBV29-1 to TRBJ2-3; 10 positions match TRBD2. The origin of this receptor is a human donor with alopecia areata. The CDR3 loop reads CSVLGAASGGYTDTQYF. For the CDR3, the DNA is TGCAGCGTTCTGGGGGCCGCTAGCGGGGGATACACAGATACGCAGTATTTT.